This TCR beta chain stems from a study of blood T cells in healthy people across ages. This clonotype was seen a few times. A second PCR of 7 to 11 cycles used a sample-barcoded 5' primer and a J-beta primer mix. TCRdb analysed the 5' RACE reads with MiXCR anew, one entry per CDR3 protein. The profile covers 1.5 million to 2 million distinct CDR3 sequences, with roughly 30% appearing a single time and about 10% taken by the ten largest. CDR3 length equals 16 residues. Trimming shortened V by 4 bases and J by 8 bases, and 21 bases separated the two germline ends. Germline V gives CDR1 MGHRA, CDR2 YSYEKL.

What was sequenced was blood. The receptor was isolated from a woman between 25 and 40 years old in good health. The V and J genes are TRBV4-1 and TRBJ2-1; D is unresolved. The CDR3 spells CASSPEKTSFSDEQFF. The CDR3, as DNA: TGCGCCAGCAGCCCAGAAAAGACATCTTTTTCCGATGAGCAGTTCTTC.